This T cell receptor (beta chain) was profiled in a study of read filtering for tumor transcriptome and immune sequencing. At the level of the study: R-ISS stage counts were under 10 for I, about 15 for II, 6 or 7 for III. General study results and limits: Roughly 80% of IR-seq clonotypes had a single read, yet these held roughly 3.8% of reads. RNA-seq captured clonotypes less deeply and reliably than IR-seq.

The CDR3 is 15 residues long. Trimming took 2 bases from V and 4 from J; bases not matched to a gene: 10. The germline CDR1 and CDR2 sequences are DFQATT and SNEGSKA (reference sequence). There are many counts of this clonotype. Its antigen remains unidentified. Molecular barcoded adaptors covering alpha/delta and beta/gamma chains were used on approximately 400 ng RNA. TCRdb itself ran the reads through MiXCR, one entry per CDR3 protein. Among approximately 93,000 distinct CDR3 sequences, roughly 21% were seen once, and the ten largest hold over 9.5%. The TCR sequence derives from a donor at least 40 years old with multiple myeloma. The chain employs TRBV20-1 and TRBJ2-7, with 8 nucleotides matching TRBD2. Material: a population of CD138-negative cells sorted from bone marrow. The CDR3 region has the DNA TGCAGTGCTAGACCTGGGCCAGCGGGGGTATACGAGCAGTACTTC. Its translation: CSARPGPAGVYEQYF.